Below, 14 T cell receptor beta chains from the same sample are listed, as sequenced in a study of PD-1 blockade in classical Hodgkin lymphoma. Sequenced by immunoSEQ multiplex PCR; TCRdb stores in-frame clones only, minus some. The profile shows roughly 26,000 clones, around 84% of them singletons. Brentuximab vedotin exposure varied, and every patient relapsed after autologous stem cell transplantation. Source: peripheral blood mononuclear cells (PBMCs), taken at baseline. The receptors come from a human donor with classical Hodgkin lymphoma.

The V call is TRBV4-2, the J call TRBJ1-1, with a tentative D call TRBD1 (5 bases). Looked up from germline, CDR1 is LGHNA and CDR2 is YNFKEQ. Trimming pared 1 base from V and 0 bases from J, leaving 21 bases between. This CDR3 is built from 19 residues. The CDR3 loop reads CASSQVPGDVWAVNTEAFF. The CDR3 nucleotides are TGTGCCAGCAGCCAAGTTCCGGGGGATGTGTGGGCAGTGAACACTGAAGCTTTCTTT.

The chain combines TRBV9 with TRBJ1-1, with 9 bases fitting TRBD1. Germline CDR1 SGDLS, CDR2 YYNGEE. The ends lost 4 bases at V and 3 bases at J; junction bases unmatched: 13. The CDR3 consists of 17 residues. For the CDR3, the DNA is TGTGCCAGCAGCCCAGGATACGGGACAGGGATAGACACTGAAGCTTTCTTT. Its protein is CASSPGYGTGIDTEAFF.

J is TRBJ2-3 and V is TRBV19; D unresolved. V was clipped by 0 bases and J by 0 bases, with 4 bases between them. CDR3 length equals 14 residues. Germline V CDR1 and CDR2: LNHDA, SQIVND (reference sequence). CDR3: CASSIDASTDTQYF. The CDR3 nucleotides read TGTGCCAGTAGTATAGATGCAAGCACAGATACGCAGTATTTT.

The chain uses TRBV27 and TRBJ1-5; D is undetermined. There are 13 residues in the CDR3. Germline CDR1 and CDR2: MNHEY and SMNVEV (reference sequence). The V end lost 1 base, the J end lost 5 bases, and 6 bases lay between the germline ends. The CDR3 protein is CASSLFTDQPQHF. CDR3 DNA: TGTGCCAGCAGTTTATTTACTGATCAGCCCCAGCATTTT.

This clone was counted between two and nine times. The rearrangement uses TRBV7-2 and TRBJ2-5; D may be TRBD2 (5 bases). V lost 8 bases, J lost 1 base, and 11 bases lay in between. Looked up from germline, CDR1 is SGHTA and CDR2 is FQGNSA. The CDR3 consists of 13 residues. The CDR3 coding sequence is TGTGCCAGCGGAGGTCTAAGCCAAGAGACCCAGTACTTC. Translating it yields CASGGLSQETQYF.

This rearrangement joins TRBV6-5 to TRBJ2-3, with 11 bases matching TRBD2. The CDR3 extends over 16 amino acids. Per the germline V gene, CDR1 is MNHEY and CDR2 is SVGAGI. The trim removed 0 bases at V and 4 bases at J, leaving 3 bases unmatched. This CDR3 is CASSYSASGGPDTQYF. The CDR3 region has the DNA TGTGCCAGCAGTTACTCCGCTAGCGGGGGGCCAGATACGCAGTATTTT.

This rearrangement joins TRBV5-1 to TRBJ2-1; the D gene is possibly TRBD2 (7 bases). CDR1 and CDR2 (germline): SGHRS, YFSETQ. Trimming took off 2 bases at V and 8 bases at J, with 17 bases between the two ends. The length of the CDR3 is 15 residues. CDR3 protein: CASSFGIGGGDEQFF. The CDR3 DNA follows: TGCGCCAGCAGCTTCGGCATAGGAGGGGGGGATGAGCAGTTCTTC.

CDR3 protein: CSVGGGQGDTEAFF. The CDR3, as DNA: TGCAGCGTGGGCGGGGGTCAGGGCGACACTGAAGCTTTCTTT. This chain joins TRBV29-1 and TRBJ1-1, with D tentatively TRBD1 (5 bases). The germline CDR1 and CDR2 sequences are SQVTM and ANQGSEA. The CDR3 consists of 14 residues. The V end was cut by 6 bases, the J end by 3 bases, with 17 bases between.

The chain has TRBV18 and TRBJ1-2; maybe TRBD1 (5 bases). Germline values: CDR1 KGHSH, CDR2 LQKENI. V shed 2 bases and J shed 4 bases, with 11 bases lying between them. The CDR3 loop spans 14 amino acids. The DNA of the CDR3 is TGTGCCAGCTCACCAGGGGCAGGTCTCTATGGCTACACCTTC. It is translated as CASSPGAGLYGYTF.

This rearrangement joins TRBV5-1 to TRBJ2-7, with D possibly being TRBD1 (6 bases). V lost 0 bases, J lost 2 bases, and 12 bases lay in between. The CDR3 sequence is 15 residues long. Germline V gene data show CDR1 as SGHRS and CDR2 as YFSETQ. The CDR3 reads CASSLVGRGAYEQYF. The DNA for the CDR3 is TGCGCCAGCAGCTTGGTAGGCAGGGGAGCCTACGAGCAGTACTTC. The complete variable domain, with remaining parts taken from reference TRBV5-1 and TRBJ2-7, reads KAGVTQTPRYLIKTRGQQVTLSCSPISGHRSVSWYQQTPGQGLQFLFEYFSETQRNKGNFPGRFSGRQFSNSRSEMNVSTLELGDSALYLCASSLVGRGAYEQYFGPGTRLTVT.

This clone was seen only once. CDR3 amino acids: CASSEFRGRDNYGYTF. The CDR3 nucleotides read TGTGCCAGCAGTGAATTCCGGGGGAGGGATAACTATGGCTACACCTTC. This chain links TRBV6-1 with TRBJ1-2; a weak D match, TRBD1 (5 bases). CDR1 and CDR2 from the germline V gene are MNHNS and SASEGT. The V end lost 2 bases, the J end lost 1 base, and 14 bases lay between the germline ends. This CDR3 region has 16 residues.

J is TRBJ2-7 and V is TRBV10-3; TRBD2 agrees at 7 bases. Germline-derived CDR1 and CDR2 are ENHRY and SYGVKD. V lost 7 bases and J lost 3; bases outside the gene matches: 9. This CDR3 is 14 amino acids long. CDR3 DNA sequence: TGTGCCATCAAAGCCCAGGGAGGGATCTACGAGCAGTACTTC. This encodes CAIKAQGGIYEQYF.

The CDR3 protein is CASSPPSGNTIYF. CDR3 sequence (DNA): TGTGCCAGCTCACCACCGTCTGGAAACACCATATATTTT. V and J are TRBV18 and TRBJ1-3; D remains ambiguous. V lost 0 bases and J 1 base, leaving 1 base between the germline ends. This CDR3 is built from 13 residues. Per germline, CDR1 KGHSH and CDR2 LQKENI. Using reference TRBV18 and TRBJ1-3 for the parts outside the CDR3, the full variable domain is NAGVMQNPRHLVRRRGQEARLRCSPMKGHSHVYWYRQLPEEGLKFMVYLQKENIIDESGMPKERFSAEFPKEGPSILRIQQVVRGDSAAYFCASSPPSGNTIYFGEGSWLTVV.

This sequence joins TRBV5-1 and TRBJ2-1; D possibly corresponds to TRBD2 (5 bases). Germline lookup yields CDR1 SGHRS and CDR2 YFSETQ. V was trimmed by 1 base and J by 8 bases, leaving 7 bases between them. The CDR3 loop spans 12 amino acids. The DNA for the CDR3 is TGCGCCAGCAGCTTGTTGGAGGATGAGCAGTTCTTC. This codes for CASSLLEDEQFF. The full variable domain, in which reference TRBV5-1 and TRBJ2-1 provide the parts outside the CDR3, is KAGVTQTPRYLIKTRGQQVTLSCSPISGHRSVSWYQQTPGQGLQFLFEYFSETQRNKGNFPGRFSGRQFSNSRSEMNVSTLELGDSALYLCASSLLEDEQFFGPGTRLTVL.